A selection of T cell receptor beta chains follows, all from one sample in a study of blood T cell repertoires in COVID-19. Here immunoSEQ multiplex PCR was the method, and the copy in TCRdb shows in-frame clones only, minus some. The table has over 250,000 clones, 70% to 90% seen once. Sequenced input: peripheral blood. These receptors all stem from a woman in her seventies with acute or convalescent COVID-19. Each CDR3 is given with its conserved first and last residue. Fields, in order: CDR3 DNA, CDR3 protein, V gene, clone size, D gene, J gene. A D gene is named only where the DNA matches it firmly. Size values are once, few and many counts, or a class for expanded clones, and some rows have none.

CDR3 DNA: TGTGCCTGGAGTCGGGTAGGCACTGAAGCTTTCTTT; CDR3 protein: CAWSRVGTEAFF; V gene: TRBV30; clone size: .; D gene: .; J gene: TRBJ1-1
CDR3 DNA: TGTGCCATCAGTGGGGGGACAGGGAGTGGCTACACCTTC; CDR3 protein: CAISGGTGSGYTF; V gene: TRBV10-3; clone size: once; D gene: TRBD1; J gene: TRBJ1-2
CDR3 DNA: TGTGCCAGCAGCGTCCAGGATACGCAGTATTTT; CDR3 protein: CASSVQDTQYF; V gene: TRBV2; clone size: .; D gene: .; J gene: TRBJ2-3
CDR3 DNA: TGCAGCGTTGTCTGGACAGGGGTGCCCTACGAGCAGTACTTC; CDR3 protein: CSVVWTGVPYEQYF; V gene: TRBV29-1; clone size: .; D gene: TRBD1; J gene: TRBJ2-7
CDR3 DNA: TGTGCCAGCAGCCCCACGGGGACTCACGGGGCAAATGAGCAGTTCTTC; CDR3 protein: CASSPTGTHGANEQFF; V gene: TRBV4-2; clone size: .; D gene: .; J gene: TRBJ2-1
CDR3 DNA: TGTGCCAGCAGCCCCAGGGGGAACACTGAAGCTTTCTTT; CDR3 protein: CASSPRGNTEAFF; V gene: TRBV3-1/TRBV3-2; clone size: .; D gene: .; J gene: TRBJ1-1
CDR3 DNA: TGTGCCAGCAGCCGGGACAGGTCGGAGCAGTACTTC; CDR3 protein: CASSRDRSEQYF; V gene: TRBV12-3/TRBV12-4; clone size: .; D gene: TRBD1; J gene: TRBJ2-7
CDR3 DNA: TGTGCCTGGAGTGTCCATGACACTGAAGCTTTCTTT; CDR3 protein: CAWSVHDTEAFF; V gene: TRBV30; clone size: once; D gene: .; J gene: TRBJ1-1
CDR3 DNA: TGTGCCAGCAGTACCTTCGGAGGGCACTCCTACGAGCAGTACTTC; CDR3 protein: CASSTFGGHSYEQYF; V gene: TRBV6-2/TRBV6-3; clone size: .; D gene: .; J gene: TRBJ2-7
CDR3 DNA: TGTGCTAGTGGTTTGGGACCGGACAGGAATAACTATGGCTACACCTTC; CDR3 protein: CASGLGPDRNNYGYTF; V gene: TRBV12-5; clone size: .; D gene: TRBD1; J gene: TRBJ1-2
CDR3 DNA: TGTGCCAGCAGCTCGGGGCTAGGACAGGGGAACTATGGCTACACCTTC; CDR3 protein: CASSSGLGQGNYGYTF; V gene: TRBV7-9; clone size: .; D gene: TRBD1; J gene: TRBJ1-2
CDR3 DNA: TGCAGCGTTTCGTCGAGGGGGCAGAGGGAGCAGTACTTC; CDR3 protein: CSVSSRGQREQYF; V gene: TRBV29-1; clone size: .; D gene: TRBD1; J gene: TRBJ2-7
CDR3 DNA: TGTGCCAGTAGTACCAAGGGGACAGCTCCACCCTATGGCTACACCTTC; CDR3 protein: CASSTKGTAPPYGYTF; V gene: TRBV19; clone size: .; D gene: TRBD1; J gene: TRBJ1-2
CDR3 DNA: TGTGCCAGCAGCGAGGCGTCCTATGGCTACACCTTC; CDR3 protein: CASSEASYGYTF; V gene: TRBV5-6; clone size: .; D gene: .; J gene: TRBJ1-2
CDR3 DNA: TGTGCCAGCACCACAGGGTTTGGCTATGGCTACACCTTC; CDR3 protein: CASTTGFGYGYTF; V gene: TRBV6-5; clone size: few; D gene: .; J gene: TRBJ1-2
CDR3 DNA: TGCGCCACCCAATCCCCAATGTATGAGCAGTTCTTC; CDR3 protein: CATQSPMYEQFF; V gene: TRBV10-2; clone size: .; D gene: .; J gene: TRBJ2-1
CDR3 DNA: TGTGCCAGCAGCCACCAGGGAAGGGCTGAAGCTTTCTTT; CDR3 protein: CASSHQGRAEAFF; V gene: TRBV3-1/TRBV3-2; clone size: .; D gene: .; J gene: TRBJ1-1
CDR3 DNA: TGTGCCAGCAGTGAAGCGGGACAGACCTACACCTTC; CDR3 protein: CASSEAGQTYTF; V gene: TRBV6-1; clone size: .; D gene: TRBD1; J gene: TRBJ1-2
CDR3 DNA: TGCAGCGTTGGAAGGGAGGACTACACCTTC; CDR3 protein: CSVGREDYTF; V gene: TRBV29-1; clone size: once; D gene: .; J gene: TRBJ1-2
CDR3 DNA: TGCGCCAGCAGCAAATCGGGTAATGAGCAGTTCTTC; CDR3 protein: CASSKSGNEQFF; V gene: TRBV5-1; clone size: .; D gene: .; J gene: TRBJ2-1
CDR3 DNA: TGCGCCAGCAGCCAGGGACAGGGCTATGGCTACACCTTC; CDR3 protein: CASSQGQGYGYTF; V gene: TRBV5-1; clone size: few; D gene: TRBD1; J gene: TRBJ1-2
CDR3 DNA: TGTGCCAGCAGCCAACAGGGGTCTAACTATGGCTACACCTTC; CDR3 protein: CASSQQGSNYGYTF; V gene: TRBV3-1/TRBV3-2; clone size: .; D gene: .; J gene: TRBJ1-2
CDR3 DNA: TGCGCCAGCAGCGTAGCCGAGGGCACGGGCACCGGGGAGCTGTTTTTT; CDR3 protein: CASSVAEGTGTGELFF; V gene: TRBV5-1; clone size: .; D gene: .; J gene: TRBJ2-2
CDR3 DNA: TGTGCCAGCAGTTTAGTTAACCTGAGGTATGGCTACACCTTC; CDR3 protein: CASSLVNLRYGYTF; V gene: TRBV28; clone size: .; D gene: .; J gene: TRBJ1-2
CDR3 DNA: TGTGCCATCACGCCGTATCTTGCGGCCGGGGAGCTGTTTTTT; CDR3 protein: CAITPYLAAGELFF; V gene: TRBV6-5; clone size: .; D gene: .; J gene: TRBJ2-2
CDR3 DNA: TGTGCCAGCAGTTATAGGACAGGAAACTACGAGCAGTACTTC; CDR3 protein: CASSYRTGNYEQYF; V gene: TRBV6-5; clone size: .; D gene: TRBD1; J gene: TRBJ2-7
CDR3 DNA: TGTGCCAGCAGCCGCGACAGGGTCGGTGAGCAGTTCTTC; CDR3 protein: CASSRDRVGEQFF; V gene: TRBV3-1/TRBV3-2; clone size: .; D gene: TRBD1; J gene: TRBJ2-1
CDR3 DNA: TGCGCCAGCAGTCGGACTAGCGGGGGGACGAACACCGGGGAGCTGTTTTTT; CDR3 protein: CASSRTSGGTNTGELFF; V gene: TRBV10-1; clone size: .; D gene: TRBD2; J gene: TRBJ2-2
CDR3 DNA: TGTGCCAGCTCCACAGGGATAGAGGAAAAACTGTTTTTT; CDR3 protein: CASSTGIEEKLFF; V gene: TRBV18; clone size: few; D gene: .; J gene: TRBJ1-4
CDR3 DNA: TGTGCCAGCAGCGTTACGGGACTCCGCACAGATACGCAGTATTTT; CDR3 protein: CASSVTGLRTDTQYF; V gene: TRBV6-5; clone size: few; D gene: .; J gene: TRBJ2-3
CDR3 DNA: TGTGCCAGCAGCTTGAATCCCGGGGGGGAAGCTTTCTTT; CDR3 protein: CASSLNPGGEAFF; V gene: TRBV11-2; clone size: once; D gene: .; J gene: TRBJ1-1
CDR3 DNA: TGCGCCAGCAGCGTTTCCGGGAGAAAACCCACTGAAGCTTTCTTT; CDR3 protein: CASSVSGRKPTEAFF; V gene: TRBV5-1; clone size: .; D gene: .; J gene: TRBJ1-1
CDR3 DNA: TGTGCCAGCAGCTCCTCTGACTCCTTGGAGACCCAGTACTTC; CDR3 protein: CASSSSDSLETQYF; V gene: TRBV7-9; clone size: .; D gene: .; J gene: TRBJ2-5
CDR3 DNA: TGTGCCAGCAGTATGCCTAGCGGGGGGGACGAGCAGTACTTC; CDR3 protein: CASSMPSGGDEQYF; V gene: TRBV28; clone size: .; D gene: TRBD2; J gene: TRBJ2-7
CDR3 DNA: TGTGCCAGCAGTGAGAACGCAGGGGAATACAATGAGCAGTTCTTC; CDR3 protein: CASSENAGEYNEQFF; V gene: TRBV2; clone size: .; D gene: .; J gene: TRBJ2-1
CDR3 DNA: TGTGCCAGCTCACCCCCGGTGGGGGGGGCGAACACTGAAGCTTTCTTT; CDR3 protein: CASSPPVGGANTEAFF; V gene: TRBV18; clone size: .; D gene: .; J gene: TRBJ1-1
CDR3 DNA: TGTGCCATCAGGGATGACACCCCCAATCAGCCCCAGCATTTT; CDR3 protein: CAIRDDTPNQPQHF; V gene: TRBV10-3; clone size: .; D gene: .; J gene: TRBJ1-5
CDR3 DNA: TGTGCCAGCAGCACCACGAGAGGTCTACAAGAGACCCAGTACTTC; CDR3 protein: CASSTTRGLQETQYF; V gene: TRBV5-4; clone size: .; D gene: .; J gene: TRBJ2-5
CDR3 DNA: TGTGCCAGCAGTGAAGCGCGAGCACGGGTGAACACTGAAGCTTTCTTT; CDR3 protein: CASSEARARVNTEAFF; V gene: TRBV6-1; clone size: .; D gene: .; J gene: TRBJ1-1
CDR3 DNA: TGTGCTAGTGGTTCTGGCGGGGCCTACGAGCAGTACTTC; CDR3 protein: CASGSGGAYEQYF; V gene: TRBV12-5; clone size: .; D gene: .; J gene: TRBJ2-7
CDR3 DNA: TGTGCCAGCAGCTCGATACAAGACACCACAGGGGGCACTGAAGCTTTCTTT; CDR3 protein: CASSSIQDTTGGTEAFF; V gene: TRBV7-9; clone size: .; D gene: TRBD1; J gene: TRBJ1-1
CDR3 DNA: TGTGCCAGCAGCTTAGGGGGACTAGGGCCCTACGAGCAGTACTTC; CDR3 protein: CASSLGGLGPYEQYF; V gene: TRBV7-2; clone size: once; D gene: TRBD2; J gene: TRBJ2-7
CDR3 DNA: TGTGCCAGCAGCCAAAGGGACAGGGCTCTCTATGGCTACACCTTC; CDR3 protein: CASSQRDRALYGYTF; V gene: TRBV3-1/TRBV3-2; clone size: once; D gene: TRBD1; J gene: TRBJ1-2
CDR3 DNA: TGTGCCAGCAGAAGACAGGGGGCTAATGAAAAACTGTTTTTT; CDR3 protein: CASRRQGANEKLFF; V gene: TRBV6-5; clone size: .; D gene: TRBD1; J gene: TRBJ1-4
CDR3 DNA: TGTGCCACCAGCACCAGACAGTCCGGGGAGCTGTTTTTT; CDR3 protein: CATSTRQSGELFF; V gene: TRBV15; clone size: .; D gene: .; J gene: TRBJ2-2
CDR3 DNA: TGTGCCAGCAGTTCTCGGCGGGGGGCCCTGGAGTACTTC; CDR3 protein: CASSSRRGALEYF; V gene: TRBV12-3/TRBV12-4; clone size: .; D gene: TRBD2; J gene: TRBJ2-7
CDR3 DNA: TGCAGCGCCCGGACAGGGGTAGGCACTGAAGCTTTCTTT; CDR3 protein: CSARTGVGTEAFF; V gene: TRBV29-1; clone size: once; D gene: TRBD1; J gene: TRBJ1-1
CDR3 DNA: TGTGCCAGCAGCCGGGAGGGTAACTATGGCTACACCTTC; CDR3 protein: CASSREGNYGYTF; V gene: TRBV6-1; clone size: .; D gene: .; J gene: TRBJ1-2
CDR3 DNA: TGTGCCAGCAGCCGACAGGGGTTTGAGGGCTACACCTTC; CDR3 protein: CASSRQGFEGYTF; V gene: TRBV12-3/TRBV12-4; clone size: .; D gene: TRBD1; J gene: TRBJ1-2
CDR3 DNA: TGTGCCAGTAGTAACAGGGGGATTTCAGGGGCCAACGTCCTGACTTTC; CDR3 protein: CASSNRGISGANVLTF; V gene: TRBV19; clone size: once; D gene: TRBD1; J gene: TRBJ2-6
CDR3 DNA: TGTGCCAGCAGCGCCAGGACAGGCAATCAGCCCCAGCATTTT; CDR3 protein: CASSARTGNQPQHF; V gene: TRBV6-5; clone size: .; D gene: .; J gene: TRBJ1-5
CDR3 DNA: TGTGCCACCGACGAGCAGTACTTC; CDR3 protein: CATDEQYF; V gene: TRBV6-4; clone size: .; D gene: .; J gene: TRBJ2-7
CDR3 DNA: TGTGCCAGCAGCTTAGATATTCAGCGGTCCCAAGAGACCCAGTACTTC; CDR3 protein: CASSLDIQRSQETQYF; V gene: TRBV7-9; clone size: once; D gene: .; J gene: TRBJ2-5
CDR3 DNA: TGTGCCAGTACGGGATTCCCATTGCTGGGACAGGGAGATGAAAAACTGTTTTTT; CDR3 protein: CASTGFPLLGQGDEKLFF; V gene: TRBV19; clone size: .; D gene: TRBD1; J gene: TRBJ1-4